This T cell receptor beta chain comes out of a study of tumor-infiltrating lymphocytes in oesophageal squamous cell carcinoma. TCRdb reanalysed the PCR reads using MiXCR and keeps one entry per CDR3 protein. The sample consists of approximately 9,700 distinct CDR3 sequences, approximately 59% of them appearing once. The TCR comes from a male donor with esophageal squamous cell carcinoma. Source material: esophageal tumor tissue.

CDR3 residues: CASSDLAGGRRETQYF. The DNA for the CDR3 is TGTGCCAGCAGCGACCTAGCGGGAGGACGGCGGGAGACCCAGTACTTC. The chain employs TRBV7-2 and TRBJ2-5; 11 bases fit TRBD2. Germline CDR1 SGHTA, CDR2 FQGNSA. CDR3 length: 16 residues. With 5 bases clipped from V and 5 bases from J, the junction kept 10 bases outside the gene matches.